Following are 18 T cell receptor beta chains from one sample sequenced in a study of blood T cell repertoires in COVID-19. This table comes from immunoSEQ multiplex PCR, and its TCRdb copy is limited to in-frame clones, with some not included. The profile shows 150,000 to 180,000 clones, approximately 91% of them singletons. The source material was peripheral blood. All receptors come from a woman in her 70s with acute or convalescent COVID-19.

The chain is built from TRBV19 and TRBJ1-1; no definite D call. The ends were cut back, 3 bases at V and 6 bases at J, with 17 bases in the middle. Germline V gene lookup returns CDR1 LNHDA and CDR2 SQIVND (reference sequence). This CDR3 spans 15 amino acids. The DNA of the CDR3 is TGTGCCAGTAGTATTGACGACACCGTTAATTCTGAAGCTTTCTTT. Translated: CASSIDDTVNSEAFF. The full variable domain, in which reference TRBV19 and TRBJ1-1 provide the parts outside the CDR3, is DGGITQSPKYLFRKEGQNVTLSCEQNLNHDAMYWYRQDPGQGLRLIYYSQIVNDFQKGDIAEGYSVSREKKESFPLTVTSAQKNPTAFYLCASSIDDTVNSEAFFGQGTRLTVV.

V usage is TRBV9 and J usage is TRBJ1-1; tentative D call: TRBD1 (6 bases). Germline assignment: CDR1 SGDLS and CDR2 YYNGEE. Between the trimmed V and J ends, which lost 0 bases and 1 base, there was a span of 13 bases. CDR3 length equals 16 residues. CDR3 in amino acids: CASSVVPGAGNTEAFF. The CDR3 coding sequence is TGTGCCAGCAGCGTAGTCCCAGGGGCCGGGAACACTGAAGCTTTCTTT.

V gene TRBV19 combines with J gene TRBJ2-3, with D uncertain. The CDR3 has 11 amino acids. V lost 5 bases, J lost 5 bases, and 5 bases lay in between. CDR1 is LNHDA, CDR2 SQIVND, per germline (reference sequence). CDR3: CASSVKDTQYF. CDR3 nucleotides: TGTGCCAGTAGTGTTAAAGATACGCAGTATTTT.

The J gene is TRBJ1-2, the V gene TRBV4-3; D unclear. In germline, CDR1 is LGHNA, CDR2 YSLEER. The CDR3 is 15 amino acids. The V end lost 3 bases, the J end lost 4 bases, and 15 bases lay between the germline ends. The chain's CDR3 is CASSHETLSGYGYTF. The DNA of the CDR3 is TGCGCCAGCAGCCATGAGACTCTGAGCGGCTATGGCTACACCTTC.

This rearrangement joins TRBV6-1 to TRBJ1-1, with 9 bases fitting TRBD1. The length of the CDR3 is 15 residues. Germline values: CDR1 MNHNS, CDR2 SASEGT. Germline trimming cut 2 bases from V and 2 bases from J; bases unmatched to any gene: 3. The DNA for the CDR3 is TGTGCCAGCAGTGAACGAACAGGGGGCAACACTGAAGCTTTCTTT. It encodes CASSERTGGNTEAFF.

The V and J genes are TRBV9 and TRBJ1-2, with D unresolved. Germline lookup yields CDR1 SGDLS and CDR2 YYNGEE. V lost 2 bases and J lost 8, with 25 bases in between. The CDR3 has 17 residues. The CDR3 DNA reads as TGTGCCAGCAGCGTCGGTAACAGCGCGGGCTCAAGCAGGGGCTACACCTTC. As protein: CASSVGNSAGSSRGYTF. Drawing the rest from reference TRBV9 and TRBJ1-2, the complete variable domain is DSGVTQTPKHLITATGQRVTLRCSPRSGDLSVYWYQQSLDQGLQFLIQYYNGEERAKGNILERFSAQQFPDLHSELNLSSLELGDSALYFCASSVGNSAGSSRGYTFGSGTRLTVV.

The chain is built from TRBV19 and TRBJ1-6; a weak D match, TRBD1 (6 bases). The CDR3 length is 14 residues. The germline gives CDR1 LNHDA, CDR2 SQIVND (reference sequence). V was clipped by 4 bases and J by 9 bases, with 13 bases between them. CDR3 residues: CASSTPTTGSPLHF. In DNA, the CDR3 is TGTGCCAGTAGTACCCCTACGACAGGTTCACCCCTCCACTTT.

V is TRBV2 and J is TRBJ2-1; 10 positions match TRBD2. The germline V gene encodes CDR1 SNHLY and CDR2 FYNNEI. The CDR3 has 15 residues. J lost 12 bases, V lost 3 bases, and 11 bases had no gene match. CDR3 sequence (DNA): TGTGCCAGCAGTGAGTACGGGCTAGCGGGGGCAGGGCAGTTCTTC. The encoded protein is CASSEYGLAGAGQFF.

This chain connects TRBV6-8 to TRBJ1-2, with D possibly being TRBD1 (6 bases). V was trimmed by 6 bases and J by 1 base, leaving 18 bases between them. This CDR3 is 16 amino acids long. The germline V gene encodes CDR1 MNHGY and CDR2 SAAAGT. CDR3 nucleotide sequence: TGTGCCAGCAGCCGGGACAACCAATTTCGTAACTATGGCTACACCTTC. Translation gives CASSRDNQFRNYGYTF.

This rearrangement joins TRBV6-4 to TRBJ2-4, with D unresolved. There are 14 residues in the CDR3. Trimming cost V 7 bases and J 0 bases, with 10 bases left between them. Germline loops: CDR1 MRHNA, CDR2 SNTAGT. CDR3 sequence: CASIRSLAKNIQYF. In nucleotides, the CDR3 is TGTGCCAGCATCAGATCTCTAGCCAAAAACATTCAGTACTTC.

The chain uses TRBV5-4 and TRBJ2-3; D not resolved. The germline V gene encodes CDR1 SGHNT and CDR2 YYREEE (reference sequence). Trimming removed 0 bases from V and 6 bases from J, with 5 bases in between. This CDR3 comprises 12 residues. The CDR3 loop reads CASSLDSDTQYF. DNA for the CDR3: TGTGCCAGCAGCTTGGATTCGGATACGCAGTATTTT. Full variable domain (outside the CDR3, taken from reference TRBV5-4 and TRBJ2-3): ETGVTQSPTHLIKTRGQQVTLRCSSQSGHNTVSWYQQALGQGPQFIFQYYREEENGRGNFPPRFSGLQFPNYSSELNVNALELDDSALYLCASSLDSDTQYFGPGTRLTVL.

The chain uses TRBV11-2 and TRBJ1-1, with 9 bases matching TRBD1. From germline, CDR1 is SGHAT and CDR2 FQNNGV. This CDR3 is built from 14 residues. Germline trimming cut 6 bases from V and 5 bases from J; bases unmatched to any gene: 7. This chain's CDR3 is CASRPQGARTEAFF. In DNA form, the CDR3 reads TGTGCCAGCAGGCCACAGGGGGCGAGGACTGAAGCTTTCTTT.

The CDR3 DNA reads TGTGCCAGCAGCGGACAGGGTGGGTATGGCTACACCTTC. Amino acids: CASSGQGGYGYTF. The rearrangement joins TRBV7-2 to TRBJ1-2; 8 bases are a match to TRBD1. Per germline, CDR1 SGHTA and CDR2 FQGNSA. This CDR3 comprises 13 residues. V gave up 5 bases and J gave up 5 bases; unmatched junction bases: 4.

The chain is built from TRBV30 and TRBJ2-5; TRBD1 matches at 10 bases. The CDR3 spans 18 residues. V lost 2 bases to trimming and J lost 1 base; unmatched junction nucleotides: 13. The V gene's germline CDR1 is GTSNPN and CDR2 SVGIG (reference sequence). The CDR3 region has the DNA TGTGCCTGGAGTTTGGGAAAGACAGGGGGCGGTTTCCAAGAGACCCAGTACTTC. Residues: CAWSLGKTGGGFQETQYF.

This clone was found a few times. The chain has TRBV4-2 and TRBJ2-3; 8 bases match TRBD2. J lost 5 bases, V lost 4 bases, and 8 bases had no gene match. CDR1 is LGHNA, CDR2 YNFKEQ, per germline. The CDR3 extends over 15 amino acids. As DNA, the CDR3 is TGTGCCAGCAGCCCGGCGGGGGGCCTGGGAGATACGCAGTATTTT. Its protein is CASSPAGGLGDTQYF.

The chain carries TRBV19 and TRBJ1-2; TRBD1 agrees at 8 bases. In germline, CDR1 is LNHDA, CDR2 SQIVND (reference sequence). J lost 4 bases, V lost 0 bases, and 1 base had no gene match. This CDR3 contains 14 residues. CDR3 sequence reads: CASSIEGQVYGYTF. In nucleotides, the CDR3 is TGTGCCAGTAGTATAGAGGGACAGGTCTATGGCTACACCTTC.

The CDR3 is CASSFGQGISYEQYF. The CDR3 nucleotides are TGTGCCAGCAGCTTTGGACAGGGGATCTCCTACGAGCAGTACTTC. V usage is TRBV7-2 and J usage is TRBJ2-7; 9 bases are shared with TRBD1. Germline lookup yields CDR1 SGHTA and CDR2 FQGNSA. Trimming at V came to 3 bases and at J to 0 bases, leaving 3 bases not matched to a gene. The CDR3 is 15 amino acids.

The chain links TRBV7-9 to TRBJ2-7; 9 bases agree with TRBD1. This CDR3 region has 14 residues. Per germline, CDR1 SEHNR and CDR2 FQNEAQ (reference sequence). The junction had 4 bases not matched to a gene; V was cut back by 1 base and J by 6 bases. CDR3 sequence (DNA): TGTGCCAGCAGCTTAGTGGGACAGGGTTCCGAGCAGTACTTC. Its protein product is CASSLVGQGSEQYF.